The 18 T cell receptor beta chains below come from one sample, sequenced in a study of T cells in Graves' hyperthyroidism and ophthalmopathy (dated by TCRdb to about 2019). Receptor amplification or capture employed multiplex PCR. Sequencing relied on an Illumina HiSeq 2000. TCR beta CDR3 regions were amplified from RNA transcripts. A first-round RT-PCR of the TCR CDR3 used the HTBI primer set with the Qiagen OneStep RT-PCR kit. TCRdb took the public reads, trimmed them with fastp at Q25, ran MiXCR for clone calling and kept in-frame beta chains. CDR3 protein duplicates are merged, each entry listing the most common genes and DNA. The sample profile shows roughly 840,000 distinct CDR3 sequences; 38% of them were found once. Approximately 10% of the sample goes to the ten largest clones. Sequencing input: blood. The receptors shown here come from a man between 18 and 35 years old with Graves' hyperthyroidism.

This chain uses TRBV12-3 or TRBV12-4 with TRBJ1-5; 9 nucleotides agree with TRBD1. The CDR3 length is 14 residues. After removal of 6 bases from V and 5 bases from J, the junction contained 5 bases not matched to a gene. In nucleotides, the CDR3 is TGTGCCAGCAGGCCGGGACAGGGCCATCAGCCCCAGCATTTT. Protein: CASRPGQGHQPQHF.

V usage is TRBV2 and J usage is TRBJ2-7; D is possibly TRBD2 (6 bases). The V end was cut by 6 bases, the J end by 6 bases, with 18 bases between. Germline-derived CDR1 and CDR2 are SNHLY and FYNNEI. This CDR3 has 14 residues. CDR3 region: CASRGGYGSFEQYF. In nucleotides, the CDR3 is TGTGCCAGCAGGGGAGGTTACGGGAGTTTCGAGCAGTACTTC.

This clonotype has at least ten counts. The chain uses TRBV5-1 and TRBJ1-2; D possibly corresponds to TRBD1 (6 bases). Looked up from germline, CDR1 is SGHRS and CDR2 is YFSETQ. The CDR3 length is 13 residues. Trimming shortened V by 4 bases and J by 4 bases, and 11 bases separated the two germline ends. CDR3 region: CASSLRGSYGYTF. CDR3 DNA: TGCGCCAGCAGCCTCAGGGGCTCCTATGGCTACACCTTC.

This clonotype appeared once. The CDR3 carries no conserved terminal phenylalanine or tryptophan, so it likely arises from a read error. This rearrangement joins TRBV14 to TRBJ2-5, with D possibly TRBD2 on 5 matching bases. The germline CDR1 and CDR2 sequences are SGHDN and FVKESK. The CDR3 contains 17 residues. The V gene lost 0 bases and the J gene lost 5 bases, with 19 bases spanning the gap. The CDR3 protein is CASSQDGIIPRAETQYL. DNA for the CDR3: TGTGCCAGCAGCCAAGATGGGATAATCCCGCGGGCGGAGACCCAGTACTTA.

Note on this clonotype: The junction and the germline gene differ at one end; a read error may be behind it. The J gene is TRBJ1-4, the V gene TRBV19; possible D gene TRBD1, 5 bases. CDR1 is LNHDA, CDR2 SQIVND, per germline (reference sequence). The CDR3 is 15 residues long. The DNA of the CDR3 is TGTGCCGGTAGTAATGGGCAGGGCTCTTCTGAAAAACTGTTTTTT. Translating it yields CAGSNGQGSSEKLFF.

Concerning this clonotype: The junction and the germline gene differ at one end; a read error may be behind it. The J gene is TRBJ2-7, the V gene TRBV7-6; TRBD2 agrees at 14 bases. CDR3 size: 16 residues. Looked up from germline, CDR1 is SGHVS and CDR2 is FNYEAQ. The DNA of the CDR3 is TGTGCCAGCAGCTCATCGGGACTAGCGGGAGCGGGAGAGCGGTACTTC. Its protein product is CASSSSGLAGAGERYF.

As to this clonotype: Being one base from a much bigger clone, this may be a read error. This chain uses TRBV7-8 with TRBJ1-5, with 8 bases that match TRBD1. Germline V gene lookup returns CDR1 SGHVS and CDR2 FQNEAQ. This CDR3 has 14 residues. The chain's CDR3 is CANSSAGQGTPQHF. CDR3 DNA sequence: TGTGCCAACAGCTCGGCAGGACAGGGAACGCCCCAGCATTTT.

In this sample, this clonotype turned up a few times. The chain employs TRBV2 and TRBJ2-2; 9 nucleotides line up with TRBD1. The CDR3 length is 16 residues. Germline CDR1 reads SNHLY; CDR2 reads FYNNEI. V was clipped by 6 bases and J by 5 bases; unmatched bases: 10. The CDR3 region has the DNA TGTGCCAGCAGCCCCGCCTGGGACAGGGAAACCGGGGAGCTGTTTTTT. Its translation is CASSPAWDRETGELFF.

The chain carries TRBV5-6 and TRBJ1-2; the match to TRBD1 covers 10 bases. CDR1 is SGHDT and CDR2 is YYEEEE in the germline V gene. The CDR3 is 14 amino acids. With 4 bases clipped from V and 4 bases from J, the junction kept 4 bases outside the gene matches. The CDR3 here is CASSGGQGTYGYTF. The CDR3 nucleotides read TGTGCCAGCAGCGGGGGACAGGGGACCTATGGCTACACCTTC.

This clonotype was seen once. The rearrangement links TRBV10-3 to TRBJ2-2, with D possibly matching TRBD1 (6 bases). Between the trimmed V and J ends, which lost 2 bases and 3 bases, there was a span of 7 bases. The germline V gene has CDR1 ENHRY and CDR2 SYGVKD. The CDR3 has 14 amino acids. The CDR3 protein is CAISEGGYTGELFF. The CDR3 DNA follows: TGTGCCATCAGTGAGGGGGGCTACACCGGGGAGCTGTTTTTT.

The chain recombines TRBV24-1 with TRBJ2-5; perhaps TRBD1 as D (6 bases). CDR1 and CDR2 (germline): KGHDR, SFDVKD. There are 16 residues in the CDR3. V lost 3 bases to trimming and J lost 9 bases, with 22 bases between them. In DNA, the CDR3 is TGTGCCACCAGTGATCGTACCAGGGGACGGTGGCAGCCCCAGTACTTC. Encoded protein: CATSDRTRGRWQPQYF.

The chain links TRBV10-3 to TRBJ1-2; TRBD1 agrees at 10 bases. The CDR3 is 13 residues long. Looked up from germline, CDR1 is ENHRY and CDR2 is SYGVKD. J was trimmed by 6 bases and V by 7 bases; bases with no gene match: 5. CDR3 in DNA: TGTGCCATCACTGGGACAGGGGAGGATGGCTACACCTTC. Encoded protein: CAITGTGEDGYTF.

The V gene is TRBV29-1, the J gene TRBJ2-3; D unresolved. The V end lost 6 bases, the J end lost 5 bases, and 12 bases lay between the germline ends. This CDR3 spans 12 amino acids. The germline V gene has CDR1 SQVTM and CDR2 ANQGSEA. The CDR3 region has the DNA TGCAGCGTATCCCCCAGTGGAGATACGCAGTATTTT. Its protein product is CSVSPSGDTQYF.

This clonotype was observed a few times. The chain has TRBV5-4 and TRBJ2-7; D remains ambiguous. This CDR3 has 13 amino acids. The V and J ends lost 1 base and 1 base respectively, with 6 bases between them. Germline V CDR1 and CDR2: SGHNT, YYREEE (reference sequence). CDR3 region: CASSLWPSYEQYF. The CDR3, as DNA: TGTGCCAGCAGCTTGTGGCCTTCCTACGAGCAGTACTTC.

Turning to this clonotype: A much more abundant neighbour one base away suggests this may be a read error. V and J are TRBV10-3 and TRBJ2-7, with D unresolved. Germline V gives CDR1 ENHRY, CDR2 SYGVKD. CDR3 length equals 15 residues. CDR3 region: CVISESVTPRYEQYF. CDR3 nucleotides: TGTGTCATCAGTGAGTCGGTGACACCTCGATACGAGCAGTACTTC.

V gene TRBV6-1 combines with J gene TRBJ1-4, with a tentative D call TRBD1 (5 bases). V was clipped by 5 bases and J by 17 bases, with 24 bases between them. The CDR3 length is 14 residues. The germline V gene has CDR1 MNHNS and CDR2 SASEGT. Here the CDR3 DNA reads TGTGCCAGCAGTCCCCTAGGGACGGCCGTAAATTTTTTTTTT. This codes for CASSPLGTAVNFFF.

This chain uses TRBV10-3 with TRBJ1-4, with D unresolved. The CDR3 spans 14 residues. Germline CDR1 and CDR2: ENHRY and SYGVKD. The V gene lost 5 bases and the J gene lost 7 bases, with 14 bases spanning the gap. CDR3 in amino acids: CAISQDTNTEKLFF. As DNA, the CDR3 is TGTGCCATCAGTCAAGACACGAACACTGAAAAACTGTTTTTT.

This clonotype was picked up a small number of times. J is TRBJ2-7 and V is TRBV10-3, with 7 nucleotides matching TRBD1. This CDR3 contains 15 residues. The germline V gene has CDR1 ENHRY and CDR2 SYGVKD. V shed 5 bases, J shed 4 bases, and the junction held 11 bases outside the gene matches. This CDR3 is CAISKQGFDSYEQYF. The CDR3 coding sequence is TGTGCCATCAGTAAACAGGGGTTTGATAGTTACGAGCAGTACTTC.